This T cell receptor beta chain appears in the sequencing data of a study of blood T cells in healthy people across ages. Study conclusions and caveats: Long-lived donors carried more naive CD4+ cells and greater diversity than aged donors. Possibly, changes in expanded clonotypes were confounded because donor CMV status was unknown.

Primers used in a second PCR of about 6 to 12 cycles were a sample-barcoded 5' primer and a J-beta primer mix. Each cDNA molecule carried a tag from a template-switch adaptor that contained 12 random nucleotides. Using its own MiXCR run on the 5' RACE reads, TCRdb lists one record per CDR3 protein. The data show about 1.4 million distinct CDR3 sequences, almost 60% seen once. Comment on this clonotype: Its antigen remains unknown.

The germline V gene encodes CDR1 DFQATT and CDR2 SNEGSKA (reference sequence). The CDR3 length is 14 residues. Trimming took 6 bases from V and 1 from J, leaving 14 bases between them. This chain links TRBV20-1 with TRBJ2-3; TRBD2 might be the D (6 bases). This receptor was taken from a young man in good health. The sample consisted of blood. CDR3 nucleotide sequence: TGCAGTGCGCATCCGGGACTCGGCACAGATACGCAGTATTTT. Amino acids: CSAHPGLGTDTQYF.